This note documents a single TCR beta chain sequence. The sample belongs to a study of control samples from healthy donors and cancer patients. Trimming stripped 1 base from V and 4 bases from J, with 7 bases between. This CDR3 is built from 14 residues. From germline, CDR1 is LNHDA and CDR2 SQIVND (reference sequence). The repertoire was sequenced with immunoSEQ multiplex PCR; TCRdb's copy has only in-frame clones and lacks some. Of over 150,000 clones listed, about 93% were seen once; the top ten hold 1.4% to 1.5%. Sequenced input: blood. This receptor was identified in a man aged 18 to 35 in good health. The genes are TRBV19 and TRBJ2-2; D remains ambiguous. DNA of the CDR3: TGTGCCAGTAGTATAGCAGTCCGCACCGGGGAGCTGTTTTTT. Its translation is CASSIAVRTGELFF.